Here is one T cell receptor (beta chain) with its context. The target antigen is unknown. This record comes from a study of cytomegalovirus exposure and HLA in healthy donors. CDR1 is LNHDA and CDR2 is SQIVND in the germline V gene (reference sequence). The V gene end was trimmed by 6 bases and the J gene end by 10 bases; junction bases not matched to a gene: 14. The CDR3 has 17 residues. Study-wide results and limits: High specificity and sensitivity for cytomegalovirus status were reported for the classifier.

The PCR used 60 Vbeta and 13 Jbeta primers. TCRdb keeps only in-frame clones here, not all; method: immunoSEQ multiplex PCR. The table has around 120,000 clones, 65% to 85% seen once. The rearrangement uses TRBV19 and TRBJ2-1, with 14 bases identical to TRBD2. The sample taken for sequencing was PBMCs. The source is a boy aged 10-17 years in good health and CMV-seronegative. Written as DNA, the CDR3 is TGTGCCAGTAGAGCCGGGACTAGCGGGAGTCTGGCAAGCGAGCAGTTCTTC. Encoded protein: CASRAGTSGSLASEQFF.